In its sample, the clone carrying this T cell receptor (beta chain) was seen many times. Antigen unknown. The source of the sample is a study of regulatory T cells in long-lasting Graves disease. Whole-study findings and limits: New patients shared around 1,000 public clonotypes, and persistent patients shared more, with around 2,600. TCR diversity was lower in persistent Graves' patients (versus newly diagnosed ones).

Time point specified: persistent/refractory GD, antithyroid drugs over 5 years with positive TRAb. TCR sequences were obtained from RNA taken from PBMCs. Both iRepertoire HTBI primers and Arm-PCR of CDR3 regions were used to build the TCR beta libraries. MiXCR was run by TCRdb on the multiplex PCR reads, yielding one entry per CDR3 protein. The sample yields about 660,000 distinct CDR3 sequences, around 30% seen once. The sample here was peripheral blood mononuclear cells (PBMCs), taken when the disease was refractory, from a patient treated with antithyroid drugs. The clonotype comes from a female donor with Graves disease.

The CDR3 is CASSITTDARGEQYF. The CDR3 coding sequence is TGTGCCAGCAGTATAACGACGGATGCAAGGGGCGAGCAGTACTTC. This chain connects TRBV12-3 or TRBV12-4 to TRBJ2-7, with D possibly being TRBD1 (5 bases). V shed 5 bases and J shed 6 bases, with 20 bases lying between them. CDR3 length equals 15 residues.